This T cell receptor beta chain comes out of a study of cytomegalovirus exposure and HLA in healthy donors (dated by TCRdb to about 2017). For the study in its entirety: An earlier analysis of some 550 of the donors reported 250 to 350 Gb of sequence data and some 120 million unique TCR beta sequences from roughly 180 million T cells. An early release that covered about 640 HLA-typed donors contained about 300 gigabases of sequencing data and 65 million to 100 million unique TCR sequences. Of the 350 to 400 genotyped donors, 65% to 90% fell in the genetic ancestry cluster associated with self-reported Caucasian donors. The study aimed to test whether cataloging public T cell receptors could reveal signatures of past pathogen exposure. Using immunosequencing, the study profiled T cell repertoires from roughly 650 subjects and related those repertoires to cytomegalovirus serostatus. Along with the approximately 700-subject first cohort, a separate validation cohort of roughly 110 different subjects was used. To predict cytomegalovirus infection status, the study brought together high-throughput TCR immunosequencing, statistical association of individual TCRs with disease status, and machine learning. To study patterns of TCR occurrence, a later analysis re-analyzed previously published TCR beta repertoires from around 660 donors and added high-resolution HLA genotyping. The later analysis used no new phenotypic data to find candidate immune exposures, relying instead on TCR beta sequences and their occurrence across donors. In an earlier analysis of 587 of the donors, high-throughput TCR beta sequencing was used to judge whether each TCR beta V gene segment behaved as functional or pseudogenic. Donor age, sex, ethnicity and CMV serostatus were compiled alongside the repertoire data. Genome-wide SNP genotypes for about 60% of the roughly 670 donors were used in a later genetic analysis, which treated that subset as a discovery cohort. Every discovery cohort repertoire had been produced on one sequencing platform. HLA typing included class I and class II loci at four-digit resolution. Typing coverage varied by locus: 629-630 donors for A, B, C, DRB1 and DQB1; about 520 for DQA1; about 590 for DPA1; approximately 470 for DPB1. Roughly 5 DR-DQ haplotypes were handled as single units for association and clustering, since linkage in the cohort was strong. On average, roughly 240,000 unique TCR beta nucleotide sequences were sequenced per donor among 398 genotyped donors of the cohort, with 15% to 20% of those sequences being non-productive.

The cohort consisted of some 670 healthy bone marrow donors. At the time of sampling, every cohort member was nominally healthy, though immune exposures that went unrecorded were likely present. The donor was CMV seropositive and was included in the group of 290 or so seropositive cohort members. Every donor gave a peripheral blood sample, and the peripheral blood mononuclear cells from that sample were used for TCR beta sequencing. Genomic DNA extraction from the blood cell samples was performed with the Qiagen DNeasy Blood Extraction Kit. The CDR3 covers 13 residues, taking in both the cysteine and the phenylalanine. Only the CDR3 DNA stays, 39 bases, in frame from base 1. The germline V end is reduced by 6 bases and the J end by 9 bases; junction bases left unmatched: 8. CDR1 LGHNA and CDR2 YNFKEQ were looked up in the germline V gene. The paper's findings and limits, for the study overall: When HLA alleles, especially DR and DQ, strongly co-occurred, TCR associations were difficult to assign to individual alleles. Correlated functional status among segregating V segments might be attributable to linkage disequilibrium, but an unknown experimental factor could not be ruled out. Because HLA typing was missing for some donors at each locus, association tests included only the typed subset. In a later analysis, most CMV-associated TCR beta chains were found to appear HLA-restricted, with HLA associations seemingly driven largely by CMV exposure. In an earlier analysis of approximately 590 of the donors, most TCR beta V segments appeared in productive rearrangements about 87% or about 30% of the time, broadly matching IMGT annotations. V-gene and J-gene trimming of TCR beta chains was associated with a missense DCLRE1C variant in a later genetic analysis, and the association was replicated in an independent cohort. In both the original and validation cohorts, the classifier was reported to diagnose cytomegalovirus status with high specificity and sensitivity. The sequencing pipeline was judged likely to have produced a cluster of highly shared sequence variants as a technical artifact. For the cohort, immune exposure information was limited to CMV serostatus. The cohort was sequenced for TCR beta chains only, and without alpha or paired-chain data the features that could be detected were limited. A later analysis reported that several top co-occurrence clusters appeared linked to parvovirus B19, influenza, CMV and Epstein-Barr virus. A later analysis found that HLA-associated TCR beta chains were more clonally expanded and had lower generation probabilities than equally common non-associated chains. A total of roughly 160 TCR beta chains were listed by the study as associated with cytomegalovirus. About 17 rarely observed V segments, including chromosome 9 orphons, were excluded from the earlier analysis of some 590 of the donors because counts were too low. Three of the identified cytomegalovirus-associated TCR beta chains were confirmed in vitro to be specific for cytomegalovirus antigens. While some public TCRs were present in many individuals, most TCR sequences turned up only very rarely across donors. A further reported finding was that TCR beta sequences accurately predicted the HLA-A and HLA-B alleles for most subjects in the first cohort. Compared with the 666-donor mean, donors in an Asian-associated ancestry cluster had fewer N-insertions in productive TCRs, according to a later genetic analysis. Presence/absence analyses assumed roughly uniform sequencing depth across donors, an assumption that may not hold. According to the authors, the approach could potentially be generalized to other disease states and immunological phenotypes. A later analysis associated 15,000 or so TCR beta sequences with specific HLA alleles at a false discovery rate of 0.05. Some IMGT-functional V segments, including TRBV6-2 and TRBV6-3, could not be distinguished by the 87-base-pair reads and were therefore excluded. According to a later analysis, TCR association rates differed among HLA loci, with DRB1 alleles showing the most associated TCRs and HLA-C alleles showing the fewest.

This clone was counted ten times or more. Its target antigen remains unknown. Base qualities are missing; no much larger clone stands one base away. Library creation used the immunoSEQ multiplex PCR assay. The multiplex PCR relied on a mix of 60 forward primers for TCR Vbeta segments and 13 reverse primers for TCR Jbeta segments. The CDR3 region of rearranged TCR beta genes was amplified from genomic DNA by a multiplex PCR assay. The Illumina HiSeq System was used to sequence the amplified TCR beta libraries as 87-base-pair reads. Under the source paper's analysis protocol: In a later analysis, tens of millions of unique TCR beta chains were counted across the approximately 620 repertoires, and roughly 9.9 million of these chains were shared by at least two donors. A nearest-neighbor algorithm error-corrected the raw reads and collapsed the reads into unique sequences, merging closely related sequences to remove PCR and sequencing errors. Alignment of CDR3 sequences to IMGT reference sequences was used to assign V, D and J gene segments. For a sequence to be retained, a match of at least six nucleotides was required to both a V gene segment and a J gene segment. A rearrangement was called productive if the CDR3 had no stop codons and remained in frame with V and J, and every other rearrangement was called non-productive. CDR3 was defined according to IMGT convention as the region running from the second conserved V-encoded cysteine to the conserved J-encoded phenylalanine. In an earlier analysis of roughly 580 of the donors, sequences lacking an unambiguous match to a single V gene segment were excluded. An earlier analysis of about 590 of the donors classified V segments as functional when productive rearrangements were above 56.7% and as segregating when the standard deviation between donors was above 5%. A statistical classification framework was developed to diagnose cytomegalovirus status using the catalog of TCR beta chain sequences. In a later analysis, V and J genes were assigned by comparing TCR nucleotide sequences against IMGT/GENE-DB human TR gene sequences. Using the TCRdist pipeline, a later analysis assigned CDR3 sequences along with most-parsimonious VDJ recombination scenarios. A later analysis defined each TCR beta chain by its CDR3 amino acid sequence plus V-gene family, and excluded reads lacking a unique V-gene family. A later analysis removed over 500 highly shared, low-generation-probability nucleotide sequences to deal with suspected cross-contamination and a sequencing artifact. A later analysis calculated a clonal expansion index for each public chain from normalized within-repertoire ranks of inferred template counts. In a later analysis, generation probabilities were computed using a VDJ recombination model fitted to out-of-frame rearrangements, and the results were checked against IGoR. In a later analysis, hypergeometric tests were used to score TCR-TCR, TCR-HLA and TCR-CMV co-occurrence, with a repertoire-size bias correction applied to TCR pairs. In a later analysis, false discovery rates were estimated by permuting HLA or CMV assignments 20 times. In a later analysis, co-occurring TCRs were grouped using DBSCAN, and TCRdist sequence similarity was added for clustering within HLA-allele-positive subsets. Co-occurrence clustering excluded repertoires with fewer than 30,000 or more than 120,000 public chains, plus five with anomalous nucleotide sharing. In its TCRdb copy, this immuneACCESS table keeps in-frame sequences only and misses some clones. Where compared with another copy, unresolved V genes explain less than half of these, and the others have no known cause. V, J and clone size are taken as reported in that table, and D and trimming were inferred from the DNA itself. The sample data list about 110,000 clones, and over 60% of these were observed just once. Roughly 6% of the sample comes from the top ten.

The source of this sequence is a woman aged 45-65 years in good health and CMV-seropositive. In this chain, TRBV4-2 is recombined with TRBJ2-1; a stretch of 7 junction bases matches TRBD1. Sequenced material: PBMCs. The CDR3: CASRVHRDSEQFF. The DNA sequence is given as TGTGCCAGCAGAGTACACCGGGACAGTGAGCAGTTCTTC.